This passage covers 27 T cell receptor beta chains from one sample sequenced in a study of blood T cell repertoires in COVID-19. TCRdb's table, derived via immunoSEQ multiplex PCR, lists solely in-frame clones and lacks some. The data show more than 200,000 clones, around 82% seen once. The sequenced sample was peripheral blood. Receptors originate from a middle-aged man with active or convalescent COVID-19.

The CDR3: CAAVREGDYGYTF. The CDR3 bases are TGTGCCGCCGTGAGGGAAGGCGACTATGGCTACACCTTC. The chain joins TRBV12-3 or TRBV12-4 to TRBJ1-2; D unclear. Trimming shortened V by 11 bases and J by 3 bases, and 16 bases separated the two germline ends. The CDR3 extends over 13 amino acids.

The rearrangement uses TRBV4-1 and TRBJ2-7; TRBD2 is a possible D gene (6 bases). This CDR3 has 16 residues. Germline V lookup: CDR1 MGHRA, CDR2 YSYEKL. V lost 0 bases, J lost 7 bases, and 19 bases lay in between. CDR3 DNA sequence: TGCGCCAGCAGCCAAGATAGGCGGGGTACGGATTCGGAGCAGTACTTC. It is translated as CASSQDRRGTDSEQYF.

The rearrangement joins TRBV4-3 to TRBJ1-4; D gene ambiguous. V lost 0 bases and J lost 0, with 11 bases in between. Germline assignment: CDR1 LGHNA and CDR2 YSLEER. This CDR3 comprises 17 residues. CDR3 amino acids: CASSQERRGATNEKLFF. CDR3 nucleotides: TGCGCCAGCAGCCAAGAGAGGCGGGGTGCAACTAATGAAAAACTGTTTTTT.

This chain connects TRBV7-2 to TRBJ1-5; no clear D gene. The germline V gene encodes CDR1 SGHTA and CDR2 FQGNSA. The V and J ends lost 5 bases and 6 bases respectively, with 17 bases between them. The CDR3 is 15 amino acids. The CDR3 DNA follows: TGTGCCAGCAGCCCACAGACCAGGTCAGGTCAGCCCCAGCATTTT. It specifies CASSPQTRSGQPQHF.

The V and J genes are TRBV10-3 and TRBJ2-3, with D possibly TRBD2 on 5 matching bases. Germline CDR1 ENHRY, CDR2 SYGVKD. V was clipped by 0 bases and J by 2 bases, with 9 bases between them. CDR3 length: 15 amino acids. The DNA of the CDR3 is TGTGCCATCAGTGAGTCTCTAGCCCCCACAGATACGCAGTATTTT. Translation: CAISESLAPTDTQYF.

This chain joins TRBV10-1 and TRBJ1-2; D not resolved. The germline V and J ends were trimmed by 0 bases and 2 bases, with 7 bases remaining between them. This CDR3 contains 14 residues. Per germline, CDR1 WNHNN and CDR2 SYGVQD (reference sequence). The CDR3 coding sequence is TGCGCCAGCAGTGAGTCGGGCAGGAACTATGGCTACACCTTC. This codes for CASSESGRNYGYTF.

The genes are TRBV11-3 and TRBJ2-7; tentatively, D is TRBD1 (6 bases). This CDR3 is 13 amino acids long. Germline CDR1 SGHNT, CDR2 YENEEA. V lost 5 bases and J lost 3, with 11 bases in between. Here the CDR3 DNA reads TGTGCCAGCAGCCTCGGACAGAACTACGAGCAGTACTTC. It translates to CASSLGQNYEQYF.

This clone was seen only once. The chain combines TRBV6-6 with TRBJ2-2, with D unresolved. The CDR3 spans 12 residues. The V end was cut by 3 bases, the J end by 6 bases, with 5 bases between. Per the germline V gene, CDR1 is MNHNY and CDR2 is SVGAGI (reference sequence). CDR3 in amino acids: CASSYRSGELFF. CDR3 in DNA: TGTGCCAGCAGTTATCGGTCCGGGGAGCTGTTTTTT.

The chain carries TRBV24-1 and TRBJ1-3, with D uncertain. The CDR3 extends over 12 amino acids. Germline V gene lookup returns CDR1 KGHDR and CDR2 SFDVKD. Trimming took off 6 bases at V and 3 bases at J, with 5 bases between the two ends. Written as DNA, the CDR3 is TGTGCCACCAGTCTAAGTGGAAACACCATATATTTT. Translating gives CATSLSGNTIYF.

The V call is TRBV5-1, the J call TRBJ2-1, with 7 positions matching TRBD1. The length of the CDR3 is 16 residues. CDR1 is SGHRS and CDR2 is YFSETQ in the germline V gene. V lost 4 bases, J lost 3 bases, and 10 bases stayed unmatched. This CDR3 is CASSNRQGSSYNEQFF. The CDR3, as DNA: TGCGCCAGCAGCAACAGACAGGGATCTAGCTACAATGAGCAGTTCTTC.

The table lists this clone with a count of one. The chain couples TRBV18 to TRBJ2-7; 10 nucleotides agree with TRBD2. This CDR3 comprises 16 residues. V was clipped by 5 bases and J by 1 base; unmatched bases: 8. Per the germline V gene, CDR1 is KGHSH and CDR2 is LQKENI. CDR3 residues: CASSYASGRQSYEQYF. The CDR3 coding sequence is TGTGCCAGCTCATACGCTAGCGGGAGACAGTCCTACGAGCAGTACTTC.

This clone appeared a few times. V and J are TRBV6-1 and TRBJ2-7; TRBD1 matches at 9 bases. The V segment lost 2 bases and the J segment 5 bases; nucleotides outside the gene matches: 4. The germline gives CDR1 MNHNS, CDR2 SASEGT. This CDR3 is 14 amino acids long. Here the CDR3 DNA reads TGTGCCAGCAGTGAAACGACAGGGGGTCACGAGCAGTACTTC. Translating it yields CASSETTGGHEQYF.

The gene calls are TRBV12-5 and TRBJ2-1; 8 bases map to TRBD1. Per germline, CDR1 LGHNT and CDR2 FRNRAP. V was pared by 6 bases and J by 5 bases, with 9 bases of the junction left unmatched. CDR3 length: 15 amino acids. The CDR3 sequence is CASGPRQGSNNEQFF. Written as DNA, the CDR3 is TGTGCTAGTGGCCCCAGACAGGGGTCCAACAATGAGCAGTTCTTC.

The rearrangement uses TRBV27 and TRBJ1-2; 10 bases are shared with TRBD1. V dropped 5 bases and J dropped 6; count of bases not matched to a gene: 9. This CDR3 is 15 amino acids long. Germline-derived CDR1 and CDR2 are MNHEY and SMNVEV (reference sequence). DNA for the CDR3: TGTGCCAGCAGTCTTCTATCCGACAGGGGGCATGGCTACACCTTC. Residues: CASSLLSDRGHGYTF.

The chain carries TRBV4-1 and TRBJ1-3; D gene uncertain. V was clipped by 0 bases and J by 0 bases, with 15 bases between them. The germline V gene encodes CDR1 MGHRA and CDR2 YSYEKL. The CDR3 has 18 amino acids. The CDR3 reads CASSQESMGFDSGNTIYF. The CDR3, as DNA: TGCGCCAGCAGCCAAGAGTCAATGGGCTTTGACTCTGGAAACACCATATATTTT.

The chain employs TRBV5-4 and TRBJ1-1; 7 bases match TRBD1. There are 15 residues in the CDR3. After removal of 4 bases from V and 1 base from J, the junction contained 7 bases not matched to a gene. The germline CDR1 and CDR2 sequences are SGHNT and YYREEE (reference sequence). CDR3 protein: CASSRMDRPNTEAFF. DNA for the CDR3: TGTGCCAGCAGCCGAATGGACAGGCCGAACACTGAAGCTTTCTTT. Full variable domain (outside the CDR3, taken from reference TRBV5-4 and TRBJ1-1): ETGVTQSPTHLIKTRGQQVTLRCSSQSGHNTVSWYQQALGQGPQFIFQYYREEENGRGNFPPRFSGLQFPNYSSELNVNALELDDSALYLCASSRMDRPNTEAFFGQGTRLTVV.

The chain is built from TRBV6-5 and TRBJ1-3; D remains unclear. With 7 bases removed from V and 4 bases from J, the gap between germline ends came to 8 bases. The CDR3 loop spans 12 amino acids. Germline values: CDR1 MNHEY, CDR2 SVGAGI. The CDR3 nucleotides read TGTGCCAGCACGGGTGGGGGAAACACCATATATTTT. Translating it yields CASTGGGNTIYF.

V gene TRBV18 combines with J gene TRBJ2-1; TRBD2 matches at 16 bases. Germline-derived CDR1 and CDR2 are KGHSH and LQKENI. J was trimmed by 1 base and V by 3 bases; bases with no gene match: 6. The CDR3 consists of 19 residues. The CDR3 DNA reads TGTGCCAGCTCACCTCGGGGGACTAGCGGGAGGGCGTCCTACAATGAGCAGTTCTTC. Its translation is CASSPRGTSGRASYNEQFF.

This clone was detected once. This chain connects TRBV7-8 to TRBJ1-2; TRBD1 might be the D (6 bases). V dropped 4 bases and J dropped 5 bases, with 17 bases sitting between them. CDR1 and CDR2 from the germline V gene are SGHVS and FQNEAQ. The CDR3 length is 15 residues. In nucleotides, the CDR3 is TGTGCCAGCAGCTCAGGACAGCTCCCCATATATGGCTACACCTTC. It codes for CASSSGQLPIYGYTF.

The J gene is TRBJ1-1, the V gene TRBV19, with a tentative D call TRBD1 (6 bases). The CDR3 is made up of 15 amino acids. In germline, CDR1 is LNHDA, CDR2 SQIVND (reference sequence). V was shortened by 1 base and J by 3 bases, with 12 bases between the two germline ends. The CDR3 spells CASSIGGQMHTEAFF. CDR3 in DNA: TGTGCCAGTAGTATAGGAGGACAGATGCACACTGAAGCTTTCTTT.

The V and J genes are TRBV7-9 and TRBJ2-7; a possible D gene is TRBD1 (6 bases). Germline V gene data show CDR1 as SEHNR and CDR2 as FQNEAQ (reference sequence). V was cut by 5 bases and J by 6 bases, with 11 bases left in between. This CDR3 region has 12 residues. CDR3 sequence (DNA): TGTGCCAGCAGCCTTACAGGGACCGAGCAGTACTTC. It yields the protein CASSLTGTEQYF.

The gene calls are TRBV11-3 and TRBJ2-7; tentative D call: TRBD1 (6 bases). The CDR3 sequence is 14 residues long. The germline V gene encodes CDR1 SGHNT and CDR2 YENEEA. The V gene lost 3 bases and the J gene lost 5 bases, with 14 bases spanning the gap. The CDR3 loop reads CASSFNRVGDEQYF. CDR3 coding DNA: TGTGCCAGCAGCTTCAACAGGGTGGGGGACGAGCAGTACTTC.

The chain couples TRBV19 to TRBJ2-5; D gene uncertain. CDR1 and CDR2 from the germline V gene are LNHDA and SQIVND (reference sequence). V lost 2 bases to trimming and J lost 5 bases, with 12 bases between them. The CDR3 sequence is 14 residues long. DNA for the CDR3: TGTGCCAGTAGTATATCGAGCTCTGTGGAGACCCAGTACTTC. This gives the protein CASSISSSVETQYF.

The J gene is TRBJ1-1, the V gene TRBV12-5; no clear D gene. This CDR3 is built from 13 residues. Trimming pared 1 base from V and 1 base from J, leaving 4 bases between. Germline loops: CDR1 LGHNT, CDR2 FRNRAP. Here the CDR3 reads CASGLAGNTEAFF. CDR3 nucleotides: TGTGCTAGTGGTTTGGCAGGGAACACTGAAGCTTTCTTT.

The genes are TRBV30 and TRBJ1-5; possible D gene TRBD1, 5 bases. The CDR3 runs to 16 residues. Germline V gene lookup returns CDR1 GTSNPN and CDR2 SVGIG (reference sequence). Trimming took 3 bases from V and 5 from J, leaving 20 bases between them. The CDR3 DNA follows: TGTGCCTGGAGCCCCCGTTCAGGGTGGGAGGATCAGCCCCAGCATTTT. As protein: CAWSPRSGWEDQPQHF.

Comments on this clone: The sample carries other DNA sequences with the same CDR3. The chain has TRBV6-6 and TRBJ1-1; D unclear. V gave up 0 bases and J gave up 2 bases, with 7 bases separating them. The CDR3 is 14 residues long. CDR1 is MNHNY, CDR2 SVGAGI, per germline (reference sequence). The CDR3 loop reads CASSYSEGNTEAFF. CDR3 nucleotides: TGTGCCAGCAGTTACTCAGAGGGAAACACTGAAGCTTTCTTT.

The chain is built from TRBV6-4 and TRBJ2-7; 8 bases agree with TRBD1. The V and J ends lost 6 bases and 0 bases, in that order; junction bases with no gene match: 13. Germline loops: CDR1 MRHNA, CDR2 SNTAGT. The CDR3 runs to 17 residues. CDR3 sequence reads: CASRPNNRDRSSYEQYF. In DNA form, the CDR3 reads TGTGCCAGCAGACCGAATAACCGGGACAGGAGCTCCTACGAGCAGTACTTC.